The rows below give T cell receptor beta chains drawn from one sample of a study of blood T cell repertoires in COVID-19. The data were produced by immunoSEQ multiplex PCR, yet TCRdb's version contains in-frame clones alone and is incomplete. Of 380,000 or so clones listed, more than 70% are singletons. Sequenced sample: peripheral blood. The receptor set was obtained from a man in his forties or fifties with acute or convalescent COVID-19. CDR3s include the opening cysteine and the closing phenylalanine or tryptophan. The D gene is left open where the match is weak. The size field is filled for only some rows; it gives once, few, many or a size class.

V	D	J	size	CDR3	DNA
TRBV4-1	TRBD1	TRBJ1-1	-	CASSQTRGPNTEAFF	TGCGCCAGCAGCCAGACCAGGGGGCCAAACACTGAAGCTTTCTTT
TRBV30	-	TRBJ2-3	-	CAWGHRDGIDTQYF	TGTGCCTGGGGGCACAGGGATGGTATAGATACGCAGTATTTT
TRBV6-5	-	TRBJ1-1	once	CASSYGQINTEAFF	TGTGCCAGCAGTTACGGGCAGATTAACACTGAAGCTTTCTTT
TRBV20-1	-	TRBJ2-5	-	CSARERETQYF	TGCAGTGCTAGAGAGCGAGAGACCCAGTACTTC
TRBV28	-	TRBJ1-1	-	CASSSSTERNTEAFF	TGTGCCAGCAGTTCAAGCACAGAGAGGAACACTGAAGCTTTCTTT
TRBV5-6	TRBD1	TRBJ1-2	-	CASSLTQGSGYTF	TGTGCCAGCAGCTTAACACAGGGGTCAGGCTACACCTTC
TRBV5-1	-	TRBJ1-1	-	CASSLGAGTNTEAFF	TGCGCCAGCAGCTTGGGGGCAGGGACTAACACTGAAGCTTTCTTT
TRBV29-1	TRBD2	TRBJ2-7	-	CSVEVGTSGRAGYEQYF	TGCAGCGTTGAAGTCGGGACTAGCGGGAGGGCTGGCTACGAGCAGTACTTC
TRBV6-5	TRBD1	TRBJ1-1	once	CASSLTGDLGTEAFF	TGTGCCAGCAGTTTGACAGGGGATTTAGGCACTGAAGCTTTCTTT
TRBV3-1/TRBV3-2	-	TRBJ1-2	-	CASSREAQNYGYTF	TGTGCCAGCAGTCGAGAGGCCCAAAACTATGGCTACACCTTC
TRBV29-1	-	TRBJ1-5	few	CSVAQRGNQPQHF	TGCAGCGTTGCCCAACGGGGAAATCAGCCCCAGCATTTT
TRBV4-2	TRBD1	TRBJ1-1	-	CASSRTQTGSSEAFF	TGTGCCAGCAGCCGCACGCAGACAGGGAGTTCTGAAGCTTTCTTT
TRBV16	-	TRBJ2-7	-	CASSQSQGSEQYF	TGTGCCAGCAGCCAATCACAGGGCAGCGAGCAGTACTTC
TRBV7-2	TRBD1	TRBJ2-3	-	CASSQGQGVGDTQYF	TGTGCCAGCAGCCAGGGACAGGGGGTTGGGGATACGCAGTATTTT
TRBV5-1	-	TRBJ1-2	-	CASSPTANYGYTF	TGCGCCAGCAGCCCGACAGCCAACTATGGCTACACCTTC
TRBV4-1	TRBD1	TRBJ1-5	-	CASSHHRGTNQPQHF	TGCGCCAGCAGCCACCACAGGGGAACCAATCAGCCCCAGCATTTT
TRBV9	-	TRBJ1-1	-	CASSVSAWAEAFF	TGTGCCAGCAGCGTCAGCGCGTGGGCTGAAGCTTTCTTT
TRBV7-3	TRBD1	TRBJ1-2	-	CASSQEGDRSNGYTF	TGTGCCAGCAGCCAAGAGGGGGACAGGTCCAATGGCTACACCTTC
TRBV2	-	TRBJ2-7	-	CASKRVTYEQYF	TGTGCCAGCAAGCGGGTGACCTACGAGCAGTACTTC
TRBV10-3	-	TRBJ2-7	-	CAISFSAGTSSYEQYF	TGTGCCATCAGTTTTAGCGCAGGAACAAGCTCCTACGAGCAGTACTTC
TRBV3-1/TRBV3-2	-	TRBJ2-3	-	CASRRHGGATDTQYF	TGTGCCAGCAGGAGACATGGGGGGGCGACAGATACGCAGTATTTT
TRBV7-9	-	TRBJ2-7	-	CASSPRGPYEQYF	TGTGCCAGCAGCCCGCGGGGACCCTACGAGCAGTACTTC
TRBV4-2	TRBD1	TRBJ2-7	-	CASSLGTGRSYEQYF	TGTGCCAGCAGCCTCGGGACAGGCCGTTCCTACGAGCAGTACTTC
TRBV10-3	-	TRBJ2-7	few	CAISHKDSSYEQYF	TGTGCCATCAGTCACAAGGACAGCTCCTACGAGCAGTACTTC
TRBV2	-	TRBJ1-5	-	CASSRDGNNQPQHF	TGTGCCAGCAGTCGGGATGGCAACAATCAGCCCCAGCATTTT
TRBV4-1	TRBD1	TRBJ1-1	-	CASSHALQGEGEAFF	TGCGCCAGCAGCCACGCATTACAGGGGGAAGGTGAAGCTTTCTTT
TRBV9	TRBD1	TRBJ1-1	-	CASSVAGQGNTEAFF	TGTGCCAGCAGCGTAGCTGGACAGGGGAACACTGAAGCTTTCTTT
TRBV13	-	TRBJ1-4	-	CASSLAGGGDNEKLFF	TGTGCCAGCAGCCTCGCGGGCGGGGGCGATAATGAAAAACTGTTTTTT
TRBV11-2	-	TRBJ2-7	-	CASSLEESVYEQYF	TGTGCCAGCAGCTTAGAGGAGAGCGTCTACGAGCAGTACTTC
TRBV5-6	-	TRBJ1-1	-	CASSLRRMNTEAFF	TGTGCCAGCAGCTTGAGGCGGATGAACACTGAAGCTTTCTTT
TRBV2	-	TRBJ2-7	-	CASSEFGNYEQYF	TGTGCCAGCAGTGAATTCGGGAACTACGAGCAGTACTTC
TRBV23-1	TRBD2	TRBJ2-3	-	CASSPPSSGSRGDTQYF	TGCGCCAGCAGCCCGCCGTCCAGCGGGAGTCGGGGAGATACGCAGTATTTT
TRBV4-3	-	TRBJ1-2	-	CASSQEGTGAGYGYTF	TGCGCCAGCAGCCAAGAAGGGACCGGAGCGGGCTATGGCTACACCTTC
TRBV7-9	TRBD2	TRBJ2-1	-	CASSLVSSGGSNEQFF	TGTGCCAGCAGCTTAGTGTCCAGCGGGGGGAGCAATGAGCAGTTCTTC
TRBV28	-	TRBJ2-3	-	CASSFGFSGLTDTQYF	TGTGCCAGCAGTTTCGGATTTAGCGGCCTAACAGATACGCAGTATTTT
TRBV2	-	TRBJ2-1	-	CASSGKGGSSYNEQFF	TGTGCCAGCAGTGGAAAAGGGGGATCCTCCTACAATGAGCAGTTCTTC
TRBV7-3	-	TRBJ2-7	-	CASSAQGGQQYF	TGTGCCAGCAGCGCACAGGGTGGGCAGCAGTACTTC
TRBV27	TRBD1	TRBJ2-7	-	CASSSWAGTGYEQYF	TGTGCCAGCAGTTCCTGGGCAGGGACAGGCTACGAGCAGTACTTC
TRBV7-9	TRBD2	TRBJ2-5	-	CASSLGTSGRFETQYF	TGTGCCAGCAGCTTAGGGACTAGCGGGAGATTCGAGACCCAGTACTTC
TRBV5-6	-	TRBJ2-7	-	CASSLDGGAFSSYEQYF	TGTGCCAGCAGCTTGGATGGAGGGGCCTTCAGCTCCTACGAGCAGTACTTC